This TCR beta chain was found in a study of cytomegalovirus exposure and HLA in healthy donors. Findings and caveats of the study: Judged likely to be a sequencing artifact was a cluster of highly shared sequence variants. The CMV antigen specificity of a few CMV-associated chains was confirmed through in vitro analysis.

The CDR3 sequence is 18 residues long. Germline V gene sequence: CDR1 SGHRS, CDR2 YFSETQ. Germline trimming cut 2 bases from V and 6 bases from J; bases unmatched to any gene: 15. Each donor's status was that of a healthy bone marrow donor. Concerning this clone: The antigen is not known.

Primers: 60 Vbeta forward and 13 Jbeta reverse. Profiling relied on immunoSEQ multiplex PCR, and the TCRdb table lists in-frame clones only, not all of them. The sample holds roughly 67,000 clones; about 82% are singletons and the top ten take around 3%. Material: PBMCs. The J gene is TRBJ1-4, the V gene TRBV5-1; 8 bases align to TRBD1. The clonotype comes from a woman aged 30 to 39 in good health and CMV-seronegative. CDR3 sequence reads: CASSFGMGRGRGDEKLFF. The CDR3 region has the DNA TGCGCCAGCAGCTTCGGGATGGGCAGGGGGCGAGGGGATGAAAAACTGTTTTTT.